This is a list of T cell receptor beta chains from one sample in a study of cytomegalovirus exposure and HLA in healthy donors. Sequencing used immunoSEQ multiplex PCR; TCRdb keeps in-frame clones, though not all of them. The sample lists a few hundred thousand clones, roughly 89% seen once, with 0.37% in the top ten. The sample was PBMCs. The receptors were sampled from a woman between 18 and 30 years old in good health and CMV-seronegative. CDR3s include the opening cysteine and the closing phenylalanine or tryptophan. Each record gives: V gene, J gene, clone size, D gene, CDR3 protein, CDR3 DNA. D genes are given only for firm matches. Only some rows state a clone size, as once, few, many or a class for expanded clones.

v_gene: TRBV28; j_gene: TRBJ1-5; abundance: .; d_gene: .; CDR3aa: CAIQTAYSNQPQHF; CDR3nt: TGTGCCATCCAGACAGCTTATAGCAATCAGCCCCAGCATTTT
v_gene: TRBV6-5; j_gene: TRBJ2-3; abundance: .; d_gene: TRBD2; CDR3aa: CASSFAMAGGRDTQYF; CDR3nt: TGTGCCAGCAGTTTCGCGATGGCGGGGGGGAGAGATACGCAGTATTTT
v_gene: TRBV7-2; j_gene: TRBJ2-5; abundance: .; d_gene: TRBD2; CDR3aa: CASSLGLSGGVSPETQYF; CDR3nt: TGTGCCAGCAGCTTGGGCCTTAGCGGGGGGGTCTCCCCAGAGACCCAGTACTTC
v_gene: TRBV7-2; j_gene: TRBJ1-6; abundance: .; d_gene: TRBD1; CDR3aa: CASRTGRSGSPLHF; CDR3nt: TGTGCCAGCCGGACAGGGAGAAGTGGCTCACCCCTCCACTTT
v_gene: TRBV29-1; j_gene: TRBJ1-2; abundance: few; d_gene: .; CDR3aa: CSVARGYGYTF; CDR3nt: TGCAGCGTTGCTCGGGGGTATGGCTACACCTTC
v_gene: TRBV7-3; j_gene: TRBJ2-1; abundance: .; d_gene: .; CDR3aa: CASSLGGGYNEQFF; CDR3nt: TGTGCCAGCAGCTTAGGGGGCGGCTACAATGAGCAGTTCTTC
v_gene: TRBV5-5; j_gene: TRBJ2-3; abundance: .; d_gene: TRBD2; CDR3aa: CASSFGLAGSTDTQYF; CDR3nt: TGTGCCAGCAGCTTTGGACTAGCGGGGAGCACAGATACGCAGTATTTT
v_gene: TRBV29-1; j_gene: TRBJ2-3; abundance: .; d_gene: TRBD1; CDR3aa: CSVGRDRGADTQYF; CDR3nt: TGCAGCGTTGGACGGGACAGGGGGGCAGATACGCAGTATTTT
v_gene: TRBV7-2; j_gene: TRBJ1-3; abundance: .; d_gene: .; CDR3aa: CASSSPTGSSSGNTIYF; CDR3nt: TGTGCCAGCAGCTCCCCGACAGGTTCGAGCTCTGGAAACACCATATATTTT
v_gene: TRBV6-5; j_gene: TRBJ2-1; abundance: .; d_gene: TRBD2; CDR3aa: CASSYLAGVNEQFF; CDR3nt: TGTGCCAGCAGTTACTTAGCGGGGGTTAATGAGCAGTTCTTC
v_gene: TRBV7-9; j_gene: TRBJ1-6; abundance: .; d_gene: .; CDR3aa: CASSPGAGRGAPLHF; CDR3nt: TGTGCCAGCAGCCCTGGTGCCGGCAGGGGTGCACCCCTCCACTTT